A single sample is the source of the 5 T cell receptor beta chains below, sequenced in a study of T cells after yellow fever vaccination. TCRdb recomputed calls from the 5' RACE reads with MiXCR, one row per CDR3 protein. In the table there are 350,000 to 450,000 distinct CDR3 sequences, 6.2% of which are singletons. The sample here was PBMCs, taken 5 days after the yellow fever booster vaccination. These receptor sequences come from a man in his thirties or forties who received the YFV17D yellow fever vaccine.

This clonotype was counted ten times or more. This chain connects TRBV5-1 to TRBJ2-1, with a tentative D call TRBD2 (6 bases). Trimming shortened V by 0 bases and J by 6 bases, and 10 bases separated the two germline ends. Germline CDR1 reads SGHRS; CDR2 reads YFSETQ. This CDR3 region has 14 residues. Here the CDR3 reads CASSLGEDPNEQFF. CDR3 nucleotides: TGCGCCAGCAGCTTGGGGGAGGATCCCAATGAGCAGTTCTTC.

This clonotype has only a few counts. V gene TRBV12-3 or TRBV12-4 combines with J gene TRBJ1-1; D gene unclear. The germline V and J ends were trimmed by 3 bases and 5 bases, with 10 bases remaining between them. The CDR3 has 13 residues. The CDR3 here is CASSFGEETEAFF. For the CDR3, the DNA is TGTGCCAGCAGTTTTGGGGAGGAAACTGAAGCTTTCTTT.

The sample holds a few counts of this clonotype. The chain carries TRBV28 and TRBJ1-2, with D uncertain. Germline CDR1 MDHEN, CDR2 SYDVKM. The V and J ends lost 3 bases and 4 bases respectively, with 12 bases between them. There are 14 residues in the CDR3. CDR3 region: CASSFGRRSYGYTF. In nucleotides, the CDR3 is TGTGCCAGCAGTTTTGGTCGCAGGTCCTATGGCTACACCTTC.

This clonotype has ten or more counts. The V gene is TRBV20-1, the J gene TRBJ2-7; maybe TRBD2 (6 bases). Trimming took 2 bases from V and 2 from J, leaving 25 bases between them. Germline V lookup: CDR1 DFQATT, CDR2 SNEGSKA (reference sequence). The CDR3 loop spans 18 amino acids. The DNA for the CDR3 is TGCAGTGCTAGAAACCCCCCCACCGGGACTCTCCCCGCCTACGAGCAGTACTTC. Translation gives CSARNPPTGTLPAYEQYF.

This clonotype appeared a few times. The chain joins TRBV20-1 to TRBJ2-2; 8 bases map to TRBD1. The ends lost 1 base at V and 4 bases at J; junction bases unmatched: 2. Germline CDR1 and CDR2: DFQATT and SNEGSKA (reference sequence). The CDR3 has 14 residues. The CDR3 nucleotides read TGCAGTGCTAGAGGGACAGGGCCCACCGGGGAGCTGTTTTTT. Its translation: CSARGTGPTGELFF.